These 8 T cell receptor beta chains share one sample of origin, sequenced in a study of beta chain features in type 1 diabetes. Investigators reverse transcribed all isolated RNA, so they sequenced expressed TCRB transcripts. TCRdb keeps only in-frame clones here, not all; method: immunoSEQ multiplex PCR. The repertoire holds about half a million clones, about 10% seen once, with 0.046% in the top ten. Source material: naive CD4+ T cells from blood. The receptors derive from a woman aged 18-35 years in good health.

This clone was seen only a few times. The gene calls are TRBV7-2 and TRBJ1-6; perhaps TRBD1 as D (5 bases). Trimming removed 5 bases from V and 12 bases from J, with 14 bases in between. Germline loops: CDR1 SGHTA, CDR2 FQGNSA. The CDR3 contains 13 residues. CDR3 bases: TGTGCCAGCAGCCAGGTTATAAGGGGACCCCTCCACTTT. Amino acids: CASSQVIRGPLHF.

This clone was seen at least ten times. The V and J genes are TRBV30 and TRBJ2-1; D is uncertain. The CDR3 is 11 residues long. The V end was cut by 3 bases, the J end by 3 bases, with 3 bases between. CDR1 and CDR2 (germline): GTSNPN, SVGIG (reference sequence). The CDR3 bases are TGTGCCTGGAGGAACTACAATGAGCAGTTCTTC. Translating gives CAWRNYNEQFF.

The chain uses TRBV7-9 and TRBJ2-6, with 8 bases fitting TRBD1. J gave up 8 bases and V 9 bases, and 18 bases lay outside the gene matches. The CDR3 runs 17 residues. CDR1 and CDR2 (germline): SEHNR, FQNEAQ (reference sequence). The CDR3 coding sequence is TGTGCCAGGGCTGACCCAAGCAGGGGGCCGATACCCAACGTCCTGACTTTC. Translated: CARADPSRGPIPNVLTF.

This clone was detected a few times. The J gene is TRBJ1-1, the V gene TRBV29-1; D ambiguous. V was cut by 4 bases and J by 3 bases, with 9 bases left in between. The CDR3 totals 12 residues. Germline values: CDR1 SQVTM, CDR2 ANQGSEA. DNA for the CDR3: TGCAGCGTTGTCGGGAGCCACACTGAAGCTTTCTTT. Encoded protein: CSVVGSHTEAFF.

This clone was seen only a few times. The chain couples TRBV20-1 to TRBJ2-3; D remains ambiguous. Germline values: CDR1 DFQATT, CDR2 SNEGSKA (reference sequence). V lost 2 bases to trimming and J lost 7 bases, with 7 bases between them. This CDR3 region has 11 residues. CDR3 sequence reads: CSARPLYTQYF. The CDR3 nucleotides are TGCAGTGCTAGACCTCTATATACGCAGTATTTT.

There are a few counts of this clone. The CDR3 reads CASINYSYNEQFF. The CDR3 bases are TGTGCCAGCATAAACTACTCCTACAATGAGCAGTTCTTC. This chain uses TRBV6-9 with TRBJ2-1; D not certain. With 7 bases removed from V and 0 bases from J, the gap between germline ends came to 7 bases. This CDR3 is 13 amino acids long. CDR1 MNHGY and CDR2 SVAAGI come from the germline V gene.

The table lists this clone with a few counts. J is TRBJ2-1 and V is TRBV7-6; D gene unclear. With 1 base removed from V and 1 base from J, the gap between germline ends came to 14 bases. Germline V gene sequence: CDR1 SGHVS, CDR2 FNYEAQ. This CDR3 is 17 amino acids long. The CDR3 loop reads CASSLDWRPGSYNEQFF. CDR3 DNA sequence: TGTGCCAGCAGCTTAGATTGGCGTCCTGGGTCCTACAATGAGCAGTTCTTC.

The chain carries TRBV28 and TRBJ2-3; 7 bases agree with TRBD1. Trimming took 5 bases from V and 0 from J; bases not matched to a gene: 8. This CDR3 has 16 amino acids. Germline V gene lookup returns CDR1 MDHEN and CDR2 SYDVKM. Here the CDR3 reads CASSDRGGLSTDTQYF. The CDR3 DNA sequence: TGTGCCAGCAGTGACCGAGGGGGCCTGAGCACAGATACGCAGTATTTT.